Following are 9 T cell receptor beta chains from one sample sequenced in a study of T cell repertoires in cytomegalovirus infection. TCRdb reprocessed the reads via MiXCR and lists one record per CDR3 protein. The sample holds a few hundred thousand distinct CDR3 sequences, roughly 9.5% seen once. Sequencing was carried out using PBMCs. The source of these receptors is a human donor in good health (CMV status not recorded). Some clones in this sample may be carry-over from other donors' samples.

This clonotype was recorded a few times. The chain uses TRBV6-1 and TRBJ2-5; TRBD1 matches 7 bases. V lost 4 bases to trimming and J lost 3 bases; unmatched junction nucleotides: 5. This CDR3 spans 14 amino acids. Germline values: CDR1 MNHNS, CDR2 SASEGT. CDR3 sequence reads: CASSGGGAKETQYF. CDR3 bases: TGTGCCAGCAGTGGAGGGGGCGCGAAAGAGACCCAGTACTTC.

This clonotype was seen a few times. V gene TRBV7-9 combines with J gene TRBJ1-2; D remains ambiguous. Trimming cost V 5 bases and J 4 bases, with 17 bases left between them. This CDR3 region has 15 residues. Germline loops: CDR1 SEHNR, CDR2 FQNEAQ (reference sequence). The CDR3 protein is CASSPFGKLFYGYTF. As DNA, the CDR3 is TGTGCCAGCAGCCCCTTTGGGAAGCTCTTCTATGGCTACACCTTC.

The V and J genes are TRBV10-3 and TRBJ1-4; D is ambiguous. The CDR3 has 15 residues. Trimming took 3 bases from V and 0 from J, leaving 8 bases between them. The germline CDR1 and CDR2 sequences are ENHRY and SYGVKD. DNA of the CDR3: TGTGCCATCAGTGAAATGGGGACAACTAATGAAAAACTGTTTTTT. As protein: CAISEMGTTNEKLFF.

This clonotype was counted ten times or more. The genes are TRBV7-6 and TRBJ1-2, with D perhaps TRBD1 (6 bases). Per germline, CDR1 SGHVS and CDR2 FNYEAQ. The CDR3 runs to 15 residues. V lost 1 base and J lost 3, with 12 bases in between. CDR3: CASSLEAGEDYGYTF. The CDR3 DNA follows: TGTGCCAGCAGCTTAGAGGCAGGGGAAGACTATGGCTACACCTTC.

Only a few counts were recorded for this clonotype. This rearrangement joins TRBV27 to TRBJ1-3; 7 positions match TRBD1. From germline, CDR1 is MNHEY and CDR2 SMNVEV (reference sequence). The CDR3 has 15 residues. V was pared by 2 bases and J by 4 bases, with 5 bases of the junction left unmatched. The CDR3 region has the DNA TGTGCCAGCAGTTTACGACAGGGCAACGGAAACACCATATATTTT. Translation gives CASSLRQGNGNTIYF.

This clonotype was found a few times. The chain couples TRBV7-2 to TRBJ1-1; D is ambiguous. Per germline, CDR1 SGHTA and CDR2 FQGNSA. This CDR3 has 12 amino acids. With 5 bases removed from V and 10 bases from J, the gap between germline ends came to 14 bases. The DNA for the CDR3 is TGTGCCAGCAGCCAATTATACTCGGGAGCTTTCTTT. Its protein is CASSQLYSGAFF.

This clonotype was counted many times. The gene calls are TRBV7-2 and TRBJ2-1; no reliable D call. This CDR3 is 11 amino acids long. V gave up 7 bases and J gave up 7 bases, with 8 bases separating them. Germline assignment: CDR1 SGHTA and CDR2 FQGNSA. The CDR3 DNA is TGTGCCAGCATCTACCATAATGAGCAGTTCTTC. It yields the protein CASIYHNEQFF.

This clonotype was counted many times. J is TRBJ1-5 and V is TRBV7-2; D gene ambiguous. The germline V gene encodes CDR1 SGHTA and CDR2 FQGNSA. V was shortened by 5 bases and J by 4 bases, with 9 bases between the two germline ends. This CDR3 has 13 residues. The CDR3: CASSMSGNQPQHF. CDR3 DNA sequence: TGTGCCAGCAGCATGTCCGGGAATCAGCCCCAGCATTTT. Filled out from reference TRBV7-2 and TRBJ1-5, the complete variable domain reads GAGVSQSPSNKVTEKGKDVELRCDPISGHTALYWYRQSLGQGLEFLIYFQGNSAPDKSGLPSDRFSAERTGGSVSTLTIQRTQQEDSAVYLCASSMSGNQPQHFGDGTRLSIL.

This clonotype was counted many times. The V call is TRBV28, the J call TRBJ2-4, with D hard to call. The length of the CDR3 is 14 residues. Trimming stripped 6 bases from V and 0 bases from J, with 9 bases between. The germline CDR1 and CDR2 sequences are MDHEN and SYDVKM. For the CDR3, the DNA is TGTGCCAGCAGCCTAGGTGGAGCCAAAAACATTCAGTACTTC. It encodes CASSLGGAKNIQYF.